This TCR beta chain was found in a study of blood T cell repertoires in COVID-19. Study as a whole: Researchers got acute and convalescent COVID-19 samples from the United States, Italy and Spain. T cells, B-cell-depleted T cells, or PBMCs provided the cDNA or gDNA that served as material.

Per the authors' pipeline: Reference gene primers were amplified, and this amplification served to estimate nucleated cell counts. TCRdb's copy holds only in-frame clones and misses some; the assay was immunoSEQ multiplex PCR. That table gives V, J and clone size, and the DNA gave D and trimming. The table shows 150,000 to 200,000 clones, with 65% to 90% occurring only once. This TCR came from a human donor in a cohort sampled during active COVID-19. The sample consisted of peripheral blood.

This CDR3 is CASSEVRNYGYTF. The CDR3 DNA sequence: TGTGCCAGCAGTGAAGTGAGGAACTATGGCTACACCTTC. The gene calls are TRBV6-1 and TRBJ1-2, with D unresolved. The germline CDR1 and CDR2 sequences are MNHNS and SASEGT. V gave up 1 base and J gave up 2 bases, with 5 bases separating them. The CDR3 is made up of 13 amino acids.